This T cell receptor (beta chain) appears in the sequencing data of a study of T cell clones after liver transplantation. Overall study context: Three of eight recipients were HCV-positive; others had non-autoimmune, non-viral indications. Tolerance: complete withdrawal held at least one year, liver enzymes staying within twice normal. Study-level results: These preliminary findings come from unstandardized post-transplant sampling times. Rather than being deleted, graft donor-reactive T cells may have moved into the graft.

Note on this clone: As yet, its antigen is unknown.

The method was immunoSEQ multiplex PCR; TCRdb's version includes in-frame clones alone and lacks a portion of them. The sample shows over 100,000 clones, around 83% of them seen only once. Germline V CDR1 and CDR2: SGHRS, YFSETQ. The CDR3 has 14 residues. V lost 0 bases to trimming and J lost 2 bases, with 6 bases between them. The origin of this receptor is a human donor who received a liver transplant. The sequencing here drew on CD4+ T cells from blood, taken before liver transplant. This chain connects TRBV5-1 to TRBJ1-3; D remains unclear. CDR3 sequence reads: CASSLEGTGNTIYF. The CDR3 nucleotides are TGCGCCAGCAGCTTGGAGGGTACTGGAAACACCATATATTTT.